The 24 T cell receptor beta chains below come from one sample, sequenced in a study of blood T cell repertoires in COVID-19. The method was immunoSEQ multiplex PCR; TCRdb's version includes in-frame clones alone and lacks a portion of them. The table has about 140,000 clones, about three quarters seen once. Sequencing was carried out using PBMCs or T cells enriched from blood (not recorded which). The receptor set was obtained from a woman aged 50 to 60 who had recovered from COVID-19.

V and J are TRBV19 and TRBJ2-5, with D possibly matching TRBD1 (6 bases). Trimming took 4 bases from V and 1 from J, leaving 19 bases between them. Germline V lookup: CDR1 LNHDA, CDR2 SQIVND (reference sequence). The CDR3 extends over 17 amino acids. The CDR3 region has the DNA TGTGCCAGTAGTACCCAGACAGGCCGGCTTGGCCAAGAGACCCAGTACTTC. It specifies CASSTQTGRLGQETQYF.

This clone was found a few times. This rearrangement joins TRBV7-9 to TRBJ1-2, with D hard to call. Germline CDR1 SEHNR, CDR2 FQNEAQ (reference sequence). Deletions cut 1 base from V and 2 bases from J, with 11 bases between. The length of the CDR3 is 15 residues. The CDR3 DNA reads TGTGCCAGCAGCTTAGGTCCCGGGAACAACTATGGCTACACCTTC. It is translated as CASSLGPGNNYGYTF.

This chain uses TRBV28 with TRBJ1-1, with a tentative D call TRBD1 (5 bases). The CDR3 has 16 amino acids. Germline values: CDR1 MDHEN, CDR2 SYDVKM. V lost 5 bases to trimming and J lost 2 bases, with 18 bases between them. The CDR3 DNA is TGTGCCAGCAGTACCGCGGGGACTGGGGTTAACACTGAAGCTTTCTTT. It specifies CASSTAGTGVNTEAFF.

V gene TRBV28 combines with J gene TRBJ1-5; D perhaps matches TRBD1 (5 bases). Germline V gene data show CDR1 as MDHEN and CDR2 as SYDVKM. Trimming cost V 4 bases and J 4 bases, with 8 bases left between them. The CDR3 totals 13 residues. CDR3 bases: TGTGCCAGCAGTTGGGGGGTAAATCAGCCCCAGCATTTT. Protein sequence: CASSWGVNQPQHF.

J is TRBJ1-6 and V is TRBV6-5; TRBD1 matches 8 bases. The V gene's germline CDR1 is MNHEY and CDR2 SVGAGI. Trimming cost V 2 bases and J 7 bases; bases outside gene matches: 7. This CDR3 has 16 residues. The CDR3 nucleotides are TGTGCCAGCAGTTACACCCGACAGGGGTTGAATTCACCCCTCCACTTT. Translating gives CASSYTRQGLNSPLHF.

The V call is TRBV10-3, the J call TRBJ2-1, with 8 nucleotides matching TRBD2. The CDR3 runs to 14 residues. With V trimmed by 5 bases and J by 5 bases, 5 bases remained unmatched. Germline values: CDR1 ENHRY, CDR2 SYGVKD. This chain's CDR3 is CAISLTAGDNEQFF. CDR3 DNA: TGTGCCATCAGTTTGACAGCGGGAGACAATGAGCAGTTCTTC.

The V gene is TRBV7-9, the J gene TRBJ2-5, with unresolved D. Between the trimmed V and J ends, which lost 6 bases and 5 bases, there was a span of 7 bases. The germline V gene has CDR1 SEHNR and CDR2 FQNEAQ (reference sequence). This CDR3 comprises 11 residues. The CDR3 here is CASSHGETQYF. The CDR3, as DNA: TGTGCCAGCAGTCACGGGGAGACCCAGTACTTC.

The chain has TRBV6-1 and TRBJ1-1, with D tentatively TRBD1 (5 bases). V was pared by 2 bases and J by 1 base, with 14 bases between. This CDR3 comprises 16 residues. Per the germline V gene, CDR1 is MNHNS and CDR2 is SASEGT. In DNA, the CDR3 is TGTGCCAGCAGTGAAAGGTGGGGCAGGCAGAACACTGAAGCTTTCTTT. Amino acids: CASSERWGRQNTEAFF.

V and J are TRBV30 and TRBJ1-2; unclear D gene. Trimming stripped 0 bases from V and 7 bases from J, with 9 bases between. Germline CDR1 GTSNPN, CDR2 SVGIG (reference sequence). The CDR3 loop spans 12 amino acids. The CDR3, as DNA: TGTGCCTGGAGTGTAGTAAGAGGTGGCTACACCTTC. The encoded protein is CAWSVVRGGYTF.

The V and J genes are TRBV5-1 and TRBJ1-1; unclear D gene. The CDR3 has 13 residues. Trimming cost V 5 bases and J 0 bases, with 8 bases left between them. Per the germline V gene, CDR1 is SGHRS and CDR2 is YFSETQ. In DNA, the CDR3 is TGCGCCAGCAGTGCAGACATGAACACTGAAGCTTTCTTT. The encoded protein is CASSADMNTEAFF.

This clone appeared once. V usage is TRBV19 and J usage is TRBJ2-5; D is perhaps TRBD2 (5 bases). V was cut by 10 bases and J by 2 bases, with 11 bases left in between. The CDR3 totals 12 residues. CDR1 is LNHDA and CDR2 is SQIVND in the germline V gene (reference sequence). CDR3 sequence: CAIPTTQETQYF. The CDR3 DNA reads TGTGCCATCCCGACTACGCAAGAGACCCAGTACTTC.

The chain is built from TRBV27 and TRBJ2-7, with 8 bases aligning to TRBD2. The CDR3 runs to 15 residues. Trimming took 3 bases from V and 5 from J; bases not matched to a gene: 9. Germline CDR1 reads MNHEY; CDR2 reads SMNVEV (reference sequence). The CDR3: CASSFYPAGVNEQYF. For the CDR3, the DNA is TGTGCCAGCAGTTTTTACCCAGCGGGAGTCAACGAGCAGTACTTC.

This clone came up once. The CDR3 protein is CASSRTGWPAKNIQYF. In DNA, the CDR3 is TGTGCCAGCAGCCGCACCGGGTGGCCAGCCAAAAACATTCAGTACTTC. The genes are TRBV13 and TRBJ2-4; D remains ambiguous. The CDR3 contains 16 residues. CDR1 PRHDT and CDR2 FYEKMQ come from the germline V gene (reference sequence). Trimming pared 5 bases from V and 0 bases from J, leaving 14 bases between.

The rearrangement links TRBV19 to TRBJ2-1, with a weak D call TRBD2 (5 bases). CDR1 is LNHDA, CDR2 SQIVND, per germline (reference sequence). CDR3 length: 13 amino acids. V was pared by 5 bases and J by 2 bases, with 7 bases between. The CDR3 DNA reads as TGTGCCAGTAGTGCCGGGGCCTACAATGAGCAGTTCTTC. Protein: CASSAGAYNEQFF. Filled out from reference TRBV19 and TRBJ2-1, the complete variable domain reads DGGITQSPKYLFRKEGQNVTLSCEQNLNHDAMYWYRQDPGQGLRLIYYSQIVNDFQKGDIAEGYSVSREKKESFPLTVTSAQKNPTAFYLCASSAGAYNEQFFGPGTRLTVL.

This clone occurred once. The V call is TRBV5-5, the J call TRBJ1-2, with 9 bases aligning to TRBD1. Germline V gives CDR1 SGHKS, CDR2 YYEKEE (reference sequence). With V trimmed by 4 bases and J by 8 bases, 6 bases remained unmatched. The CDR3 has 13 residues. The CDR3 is CASSIQGAGGYTF. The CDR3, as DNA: TGTGCCAGCAGCATACAGGGGGCCGGGGGCTACACCTTC. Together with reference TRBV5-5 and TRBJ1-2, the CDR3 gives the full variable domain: DAGVTQSPTHLIKTRGQQVTLRCSPISGHKSVSWYQQVLGQGPQFIFQYYEKEERGRGNFPDRFSARQFPNYSSELNVNALLLGDSALYLCASSIQGAGGYTFGSGTRLTVV.

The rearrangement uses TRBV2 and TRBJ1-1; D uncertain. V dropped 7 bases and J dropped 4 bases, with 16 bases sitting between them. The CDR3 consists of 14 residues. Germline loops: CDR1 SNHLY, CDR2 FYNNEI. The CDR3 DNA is TGTGCCAGCAAAGGCATAGTTACGGGCACTGAAGCTTTCTTT. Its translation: CASKGIVTGTEAFF.

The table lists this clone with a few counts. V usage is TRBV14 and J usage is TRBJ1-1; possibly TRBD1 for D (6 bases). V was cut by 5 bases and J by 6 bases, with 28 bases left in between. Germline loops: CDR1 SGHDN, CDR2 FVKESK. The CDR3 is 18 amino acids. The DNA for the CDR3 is TGTGCCAGCAGCTACTCTGGACATCGGGGGGCGCGAGTCTCTGAAGCTTTCTTT. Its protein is CASSYSGHRGARVSEAFF.

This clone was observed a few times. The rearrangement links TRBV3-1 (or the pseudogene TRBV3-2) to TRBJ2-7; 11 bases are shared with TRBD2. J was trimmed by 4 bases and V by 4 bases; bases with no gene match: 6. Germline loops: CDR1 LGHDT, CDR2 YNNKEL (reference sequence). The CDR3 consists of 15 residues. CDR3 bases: TGTGCCAGCAGCCCCGCCCTAGCGGGAGGTTACGAGCAGTACTTC. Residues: CASSPALAGGYEQYF.

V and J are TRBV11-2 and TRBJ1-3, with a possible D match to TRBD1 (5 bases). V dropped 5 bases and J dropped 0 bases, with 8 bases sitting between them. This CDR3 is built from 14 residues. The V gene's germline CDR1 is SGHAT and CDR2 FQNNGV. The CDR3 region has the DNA TGTGCCAGCAGCAATCAGGGCTCTGGAAACACCATATATTTT. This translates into CASSNQGSGNTIYF.

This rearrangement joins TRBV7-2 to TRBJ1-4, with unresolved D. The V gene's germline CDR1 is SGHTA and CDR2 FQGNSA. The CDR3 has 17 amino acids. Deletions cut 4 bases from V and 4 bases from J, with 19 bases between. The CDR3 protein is CASSSDTLRAYNEKLFF. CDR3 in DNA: TGTGCCAGCAGCTCAGACACTCTCCGAGCCTATAATGAAAAACTGTTTTTT. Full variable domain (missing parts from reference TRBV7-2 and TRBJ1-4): GAGVSQSPSNKVTEKGKDVELRCDPISGHTALYWYRQSLGQGLEFLIYFQGNSAPDKSGLPSDRFSAERTGGSVSTLTIQRTQQEDSAVYLCASSSDTLRAYNEKLFFGSGTQLSVL.

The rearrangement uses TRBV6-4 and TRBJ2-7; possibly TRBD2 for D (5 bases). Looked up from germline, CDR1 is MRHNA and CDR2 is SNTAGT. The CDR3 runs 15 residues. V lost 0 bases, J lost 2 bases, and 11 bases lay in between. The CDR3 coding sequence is TGTGCCAGCAGTGACTCGAGGGCGGCGGCCTACGAGCAGTACTTC. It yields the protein CASSDSRAAAYEQYF.

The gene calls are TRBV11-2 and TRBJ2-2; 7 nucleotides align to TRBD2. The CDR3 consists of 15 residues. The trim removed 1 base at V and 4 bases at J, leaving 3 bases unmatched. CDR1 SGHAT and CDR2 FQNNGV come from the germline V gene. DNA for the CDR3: TGTGCCAGCAGCTTAGCGACGGGGGGCACCGGGGAGCTGTTTTTT. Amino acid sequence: CASSLATGGTGELFF. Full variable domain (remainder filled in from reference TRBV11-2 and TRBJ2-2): EAGVAQSPRYKIIEKRQSVAFWCNPISGHATLYWYQQILGQGPKLLIQFQNNGVVDDSQLPKDRFSAERLKGVDSTLKIQPAKLEDSAVYLCASSLATGGTGELFFGEGSRLTVL.

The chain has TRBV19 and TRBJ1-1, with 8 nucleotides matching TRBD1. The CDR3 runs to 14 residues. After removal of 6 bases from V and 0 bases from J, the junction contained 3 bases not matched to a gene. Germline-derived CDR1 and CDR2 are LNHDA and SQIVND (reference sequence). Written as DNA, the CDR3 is TGTGCCAGTAGCGGACAGGGCATGAACACTGAAGCTTTCTTT. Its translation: CASSGQGMNTEAFF.

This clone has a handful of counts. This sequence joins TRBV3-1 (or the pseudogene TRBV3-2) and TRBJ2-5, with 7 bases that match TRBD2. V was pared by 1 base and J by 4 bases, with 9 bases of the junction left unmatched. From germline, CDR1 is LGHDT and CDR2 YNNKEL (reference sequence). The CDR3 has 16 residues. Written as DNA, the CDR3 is TGTGCCAGCAGCCAAGCTCGGGGGGTCGAGCCAGAGACCCAGTACTTC. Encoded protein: CASSQARGVEPETQYF.